These 23 T cell receptor beta chains were all obtained from the same sample, sequenced in a study of T cell responses to AZD1222 COVID-19 vaccine (TCRdb year 2021). Library prep was done by the immunoSEQ multiplex PCR assay. TCRdb carries this immuneACCESS record with in-frame sequences only. Its versions omit some clonotypes, under half of them owing to an unresolved V gene in the studies checked, with the rest unexplained. The sample table lists 70,000 or so clones, approximately 82% of them with a count of one. 20% to 30% of the sample goes to the ten largest clones. The sample's time point, from its label and the paper: about 28 days (+/-7) after the second vaccine dose. The sample here was peripheral blood, taken 28 days after the second AZD1222 dose. Receptor source: an adult who received the AZD1222 COVID-19 vaccine.

This clone was seen only once. The rearrangement uses TRBV19 and TRBJ2-3, with 8 bases matching TRBD2. The CDR3 runs to 12 residues. In germline, CDR1 is LNHDA, CDR2 SQIVND (reference sequence). V gave up 4 bases and J gave up 8 bases; unmatched junction bases: 2. The CDR3 region has the DNA TGTGCCAGTAGTAAAGCGGGAGTTACGCAGTATTTT. Its protein product is CASSKAGVTQYF.

This clone is labeled medium-sized (0.01 to 0.1%). This chain joins TRBV3-1 (or the pseudogene TRBV3-2) and TRBJ2-1, with unresolved D. Deletions cut 1 base from V and 1 base from J, with 11 bases between. This CDR3 is built from 16 residues. CDR1 and CDR2 (germline): LGHDT, YNNKEL (reference sequence). The CDR3 spells CASSQVPKLSYNEQFF. The DNA for the CDR3 is TGTGCCAGCAGCCAAGTTCCCAAATTATCCTACAATGAGCAGTTCTTC.

V and J are TRBV5-1 and TRBJ1-6; D is unresolved. The V gene's germline CDR1 is SGHRS and CDR2 YFSETQ. The CDR3 sequence is 15 residues long. Trimming shortened V by 4 bases and J by 0 bases, and 8 bases separated the two germline ends. CDR3 sequence reads: CASSIRGSYNSPLHF. The CDR3 DNA follows: TGCGCCAGCAGCATCCGTGGCTCCTATAATTCACCCCTCCACTTT.

The V gene is TRBV5-1, the J gene TRBJ1-2, with TRBD1 as a possible D gene (5 bases). The CDR3 loop spans 13 amino acids. Trimming took 4 bases from V and 7 from J, leaving 14 bases between them. The germline gives CDR1 SGHRS, CDR2 YFSETQ. CDR3 sequence reads: CASSVLGEGGYTF. The CDR3 nucleotides are TGCGCCAGCAGCGTCCTGGGGGAAGGTGGCTACACCTTC.

The V and J genes are TRBV6-5 and TRBJ1-3; no firm D call. CDR1 and CDR2 from the germline V gene are MNHEY and SVGAGI. CDR3 length: 13 amino acids. Trimming pared 6 bases from V and 0 bases from J, leaving 6 bases between. CDR3 sequence: CASRAYSGNTIYF. CDR3 sequence (DNA): TGTGCCAGCAGGGCCTACTCTGGAAACACCATATATTTT.

The chain uses TRBV29-1 and TRBJ1-2, with D maybe TRBD1 (5 bases). V lost 3 bases to trimming and J lost 8 bases, with 13 bases between them. The CDR3 consists of 12 residues. Germline lookup yields CDR1 SQVTM and CDR2 ANQGSEA. CDR3: CSVDTGREGYTF. CDR3 bases: TGCAGCGTTGATACAGGCCGGGAGGGCTACACCTTC.

This chain links TRBV27 with TRBJ1-5; D not resolved. CDR1 MNHEY and CDR2 SMNVEV come from the germline V gene (reference sequence). CDR3 length equals 12 residues. Trimming cost V 3 bases and J 9 bases, with 9 bases left between them. The CDR3 DNA sequence: TGTGCCAGCAGTTTCGGTATAGGGCCCCAGCATTTT. Encoded protein: CASSFGIGPQHF.

V is TRBV9 and J is TRBJ2-2; D is unclear. Trimming left V 1 base short and J 4 bases short, with 14 bases between. In germline, CDR1 is SGDLS, CDR2 YYNGEE. The CDR3 has 16 residues. CDR3 bases: TGTGCCAGCAGCGTATCGCCGTTCACGACCACCGGGGAGCTGTTTTTT. Translation: CASSVSPFTTTGELFF.

This clone has a handful of counts. The chain couples TRBV19 to TRBJ1-1; 7 nucleotides agree with TRBD1. This CDR3 contains 15 residues. The V gene's germline CDR1 is LNHDA and CDR2 SQIVND (reference sequence). V lost 4 bases, J lost 4 bases, and 9 bases stayed unmatched. The CDR3 nucleotides read TGTGCCAGTAGTAGGGAGGGGGCGCCGGTCACTGAAGCTTTCTTT. This translates into CASSREGAPVTEAFF.

The chain employs TRBV7-3 and TRBJ2-1; D ambiguous. V was trimmed by 2 bases and J by 2 bases, leaving 7 bases between them. The V gene's germline CDR1 is SGHTA and CDR2 FQGTGA. The CDR3 loop spans 14 amino acids. CDR3 DNA: TGTGCCAGCAGCTTATCACGCGCCTACAATGAGCAGTTCTTC. Translating gives CASSLSRAYNEQFF. Supplemented by reference TRBV7-3 and TRBJ2-1, the full variable domain reads GAGVSQTPSNKVTEKGKYVELRCDPISGHTALYWYRQSLGQGPEFLIYFQGTGAADDSGLPNDRFFAVRPEGSVSTLKIQRTERGDSAVYLCASSLSRAYNEQFFGPGTRLTVL.

CDR3 in amino acids: CASSLEGRANSPLHF. CDR3 DNA: TGCGCCAGCAGCTTGGAGGGCAGGGCAAATTCACCCCTCCACTTT. The chain has TRBV5-1 and TRBJ1-6; D might be TRBD1 (5 bases). CDR1 and CDR2 (germline): SGHRS, YFSETQ. The CDR3 consists of 15 residues. Trimming left V 0 bases short and J 7 bases short, with 11 bases between.

The CDR3 coding sequence is TGCGCCAGCAGCCTACTAGCGGAACTTCCCTACGAGCAGTACTTC. Its protein is CASSLLAELPYEQYF. This chain connects TRBV5-1 to TRBJ2-7; the match to TRBD2 covers 8 bases. Unmatched junction bases numbered 8, after V lost 4 bases and J lost 2 bases. CDR1 and CDR2 from the germline V gene are SGHRS and YFSETQ. The CDR3 extends over 15 amino acids.

The genes are TRBV7-9 and TRBJ1-6; D remains unclear. V dropped 1 base and J dropped 10 bases, with 14 bases sitting between them. The CDR3 length is 15 residues. Germline-derived CDR1 and CDR2 are SEHNR and FQNEAQ (reference sequence). The CDR3 DNA reads TGTGCCAGCAGCTTAGGGGGAGGCCGAGGATCACCCCTCCACTTT. Encoded protein: CASSLGGGRGSPLHF.

The chain couples TRBV7-9 to TRBJ1-1, with TRBD1 as a possible D gene (5 bases). The germline V and J ends were trimmed by 8 bases and 0 bases, with 10 bases remaining between them. The CDR3 consists of 13 residues. Germline CDR1 SEHNR, CDR2 FQNEAQ (reference sequence). CDR3: CASDSLMNTEAFF. The CDR3 DNA reads TGTGCCAGCGACAGCCTCATGAACACTGAAGCTTTCTTT.

The genes are TRBV27 and TRBJ1-1; 9 nucleotides match TRBD1. Germline-derived CDR1 and CDR2 are MNHEY and SMNVEV (reference sequence). The ends lost 1 base at V and 7 bases at J; junction bases unmatched: 7. This CDR3 is built from 15 residues. CDR3 in amino acids: CASSLFPGQGSEAFF. The CDR3 nucleotides read TGTGCCAGCAGTTTATTTCCGGGACAGGGTAGTGAAGCTTTCTTT.

The J gene is TRBJ1-2, the V gene TRBV30; D gene ambiguous. The V gene lost 2 bases and the J gene lost 4 bases, with 5 bases spanning the gap. The CDR3 length is 11 residues. Per the germline V gene, CDR1 is GTSNPN and CDR2 is SVGIG (reference sequence). The chain's CDR3 is CAWSQSYGYTF. The CDR3 DNA reads as TGTGCCTGGAGTCAGAGCTATGGCTACACCTTC. Full variable domain (missing parts from reference TRBV30 and TRBJ1-2): SQTIHQWPATLVQPVGSPLSLECTVEGTSNPNLYWYRQAAGRGLQLLFYSVGIGQISSEVPQNLSASRPQDRQFILSSKKLLLSDSGFYLCAWSQSYGYTFGSGTRLTVV.

The gene calls are TRBV12-5 and TRBJ1-6, with a weak D call TRBD1 (6 bases). Trimming stripped 4 bases from V and 2 bases from J, with 12 bases between. The germline gives CDR1 LGHNT, CDR2 FRNRAP. The CDR3 runs to 16 residues. CDR3 sequence: CASGSGTPTYNSPLHF. CDR3 nucleotides: TGTGCTAGTGGTTCTGGGACACCGACCTATAATTCACCCCTCCACTTT.

The chain has TRBV7-9 and TRBJ1-4; D remains ambiguous. CDR3 size: 14 residues. Germline V gene sequence: CDR1 SEHNR, CDR2 FQNEAQ (reference sequence). Deletions cut 1 base from V and 8 bases from J, with 11 bases between. The CDR3 DNA reads as TGTGCCAGCAGCTTAGTGGGGAGTGACGAAAAACTGTTTTTT. As protein: CASSLVGSDEKLFF.

The table lists this clone with a count of one. The chain joins TRBV23-1 to TRBJ1-1; D gene ambiguous. TRBV23-1 is identified as an open reading frame with a role that is uncertain. Deletions cut 0 bases from V and 1 base from J, with 21 bases between. The CDR3 contains 19 residues. CDR3 sequence: CASSQSLGYGPSSNTEAFF. The CDR3 nucleotides read TGCGCCAGCAGTCAATCGTTGGGTTACGGGCCGTCTTCGAACACTGAAGCTTTCTTT.

V and J are TRBV3-1 (or the pseudogene TRBV3-2) and TRBJ2-3; 10 bases align to TRBD2. J lost 1 base, V lost 4 bases, and 5 bases had no gene match. Germline lookup yields CDR1 LGHDT and CDR2 YNNKEL (reference sequence). This CDR3 region has 16 residues. CDR3 amino acids: CASSLGSGGGTDTQYF. CDR3 DNA: TGTGCCAGCAGCCTCGGGAGCGGGGGGGGCACAGATACGCAGTATTTT.

The chain is built from TRBV15 and TRBJ1-2; D is unresolved. The CDR3 runs 12 residues. V lost 0 bases to trimming and J lost 13 bases, with 12 bases between them. The V gene's germline CDR1 is LNHNV and CDR2 YYDKDF (reference sequence). This chain's CDR3 is CATSRETSWFTF. Here the CDR3 DNA reads TGTGCCACCAGCAGAGAAACTTCCTGGTTCACCTTC.

The chain carries TRBV5-1 and TRBJ1-3; a possible D gene is TRBD1 (5 bases). Trimming removed 1 base at V and 0 bases at J, with 14 bases between. The V gene's germline CDR1 is SGHRS and CDR2 YFSETQ. This CDR3 region has 17 residues. The CDR3 is CASSLYGGFSSGNTIYF. The CDR3 DNA reads TGCGCCAGCAGCTTGTATGGGGGGTTCAGCTCTGGAAACACCATATATTTT.

This clone occurred once. V usage is TRBV5-6 and J usage is TRBJ2-1; unclear D gene. CDR1 and CDR2 (germline): SGHDT, YYEEEE. Trimming removed 5 bases at V and 1 base at J, with 1 base between. This CDR3 is built from 11 residues. The DNA for the CDR3 is TGTGCCAGCAGGTCCTACAATGAGCAGTTCTTC. It yields the protein CASRSYNEQFF.